Below, 5 T cell receptor beta chains from the same sample are listed, as sequenced in a study of pediatric ulcerative colitis. Using immunoSEQ multiplex PCR, the repertoire was profiled, and TCRdb retains in-frame clones only, with some absent. The sample contains tens of thousands of clones, more than 60% of which appear only once. The material sequenced was blood. These receptors were obtained from a boy aged 10-17 years with moderate ulcerative colitis.

This clone has only a few counts. The gene calls are TRBV30 and TRBJ1-1, with D unresolved. Germline V lookup: CDR1 GTSNPN, CDR2 SVGIG (reference sequence). V dropped 3 bases and J dropped 1 base, with 3 bases sitting between them. The CDR3 length is 11 residues. CDR3 sequence: CAWRGNTEAFF. In DNA form, the CDR3 reads TGTGCCTGGAGGGGGAACACTGAAGCTTTCTTT.

The V call is TRBV9, the J call TRBJ1-3, with D tentatively TRBD1 (5 bases). Germline V gene lookup returns CDR1 SGDLS and CDR2 YYNGEE. The CDR3 loop spans 15 amino acids. The germline V and J ends were trimmed by 4 bases and 0 bases, with 11 bases remaining between them. This CDR3 reads CASSPRTSSGNTIYF. DNA of the CDR3: TGTGCCAGCAGCCCACGGACAAGCTCTGGAAACACCATATATTTT.

This clone was observed a single time. The chain uses TRBV7-9 and TRBJ2-3; D is ambiguous. Trimming left V 5 bases short and J 5 bases short, with 5 bases between. The CDR3 consists of 11 residues. Germline V gives CDR1 SEHNR, CDR2 FQNEAQ (reference sequence). CDR3 nucleotide sequence: TGTGCCAGCAGCAAGCGAGATACGCAGTATTTT. Protein product: CASSKRDTQYF.

V and J are TRBV29-1 and TRBJ2-3; D is undetermined. The CDR3 sequence is 10 residues long. Germline V gene data show CDR1 as SQVTM and CDR2 as ANQGSEA. V was shortened by 3 bases and J by 5 bases, with 3 bases between the two germline ends. This CDR3 reads CSVEVDTQYF. CDR3 nucleotide sequence: TGCAGCGTTGAGGTAGATACGCAGTATTTT.

The rearrangement uses TRBV9 and TRBJ1-4; 8 bases are a match to TRBD1. This CDR3 is built from 18 residues. V was pared by 4 bases and J by 0 bases, with 11 bases of the junction left unmatched. Germline assignment: CDR1 SGDLS and CDR2 YYNGEE. The CDR3 DNA is TGTGCCAGCAGCTTCCGGGACAGGCCCTCCACAACTAATGAAAAACTGTTTTTT. Its protein is CASSFRDRPSTTNEKLFF.